Sequencing of this T cell receptor beta chain was carried out in a study of shared clonotypes between healthy human individuals. Profiling relied on immunoSEQ multiplex PCR, and the TCRdb table lists in-frame clones only, not all of them. The table records some 580,000 clones, about 98% of them present only once. Naive CD8 cells lacked CD45RO and underwent positive selection for CCR7, leaving out terminally differentiated effector memory CD45RA+ cells. The healthy adult donors were HIV-negative and reported no recent acute infections or vaccinations. Trimming shortened V by 1 base and J by 3 bases, and 13 bases separated the two germline ends. Germline assignment: CDR1 SNHLY and CDR2 FYNNEI. The CDR3 has 15 residues.

This sequence joins TRBV2 and TRBJ2-7; D remains ambiguous. The specimen sequenced was naive CD8+ T cells sorted from blood. This sequence was found in a young man in good health. This CDR3 is CASSEDGNTDYEQYF. The CDR3 DNA is TGTGCCAGCAGTGAAGATGGGAATACGGACTACGAGCAGTACTTC.